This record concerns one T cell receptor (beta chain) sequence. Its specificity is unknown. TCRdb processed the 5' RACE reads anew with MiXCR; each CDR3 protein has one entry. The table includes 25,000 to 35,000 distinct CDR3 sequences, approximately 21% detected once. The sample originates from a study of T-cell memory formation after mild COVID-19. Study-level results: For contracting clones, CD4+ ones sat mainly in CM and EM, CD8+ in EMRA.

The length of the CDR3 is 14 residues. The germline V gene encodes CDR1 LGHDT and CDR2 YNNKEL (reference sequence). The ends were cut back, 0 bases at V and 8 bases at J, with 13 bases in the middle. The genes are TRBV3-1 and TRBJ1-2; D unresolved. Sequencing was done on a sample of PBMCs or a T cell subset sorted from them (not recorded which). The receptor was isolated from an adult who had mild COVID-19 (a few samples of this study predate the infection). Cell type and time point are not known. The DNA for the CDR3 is TGTGCCAGCAGCCAAGATTGGGGAGCGGGCGGCTACACCTTC. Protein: CASSQDWGAGGYTF.